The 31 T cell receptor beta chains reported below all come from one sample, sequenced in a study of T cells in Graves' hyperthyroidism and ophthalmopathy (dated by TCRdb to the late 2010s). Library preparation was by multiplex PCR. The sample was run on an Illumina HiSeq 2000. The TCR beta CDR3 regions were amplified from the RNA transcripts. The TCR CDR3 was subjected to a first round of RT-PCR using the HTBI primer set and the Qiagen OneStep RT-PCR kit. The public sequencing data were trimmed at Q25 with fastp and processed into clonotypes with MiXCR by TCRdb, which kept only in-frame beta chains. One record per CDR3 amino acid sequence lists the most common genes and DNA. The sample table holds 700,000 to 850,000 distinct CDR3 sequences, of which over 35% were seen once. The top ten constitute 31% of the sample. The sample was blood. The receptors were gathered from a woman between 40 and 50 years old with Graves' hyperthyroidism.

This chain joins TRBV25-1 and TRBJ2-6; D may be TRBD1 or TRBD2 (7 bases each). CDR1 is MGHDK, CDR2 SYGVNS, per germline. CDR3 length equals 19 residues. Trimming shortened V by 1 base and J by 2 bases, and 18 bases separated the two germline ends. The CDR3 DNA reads TGTGCCAGCAGTGAATCGACAGGGAGGGACCTTCCTGGGGCCAACGTCCTGACTTTC. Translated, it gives CASSESTGRDLPGANVLTF.

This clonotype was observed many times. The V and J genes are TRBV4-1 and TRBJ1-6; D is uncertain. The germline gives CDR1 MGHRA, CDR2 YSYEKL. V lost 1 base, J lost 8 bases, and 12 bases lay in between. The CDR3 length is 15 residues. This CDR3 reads CASSQARLNYSPLHF. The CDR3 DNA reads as TGCGCCAGCAGCCAAGCTCGCCTCAATTATTCACCCCTCCACTTT.

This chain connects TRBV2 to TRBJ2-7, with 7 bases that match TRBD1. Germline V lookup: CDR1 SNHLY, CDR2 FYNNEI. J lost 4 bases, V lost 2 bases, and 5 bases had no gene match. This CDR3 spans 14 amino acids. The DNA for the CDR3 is TGTGCCAGCAGTGAAACAGGGGTGAAATACGAGCAGTACTTC. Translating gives CASSETGVKYEQYF.

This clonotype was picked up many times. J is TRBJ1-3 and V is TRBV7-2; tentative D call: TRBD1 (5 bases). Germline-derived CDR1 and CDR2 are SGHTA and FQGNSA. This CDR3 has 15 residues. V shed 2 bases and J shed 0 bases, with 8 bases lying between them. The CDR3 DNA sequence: TGTGCCAGCAGCTTAATGGGGACCTCTGGAAACACCATATATTTT. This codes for CASSLMGTSGNTIYF. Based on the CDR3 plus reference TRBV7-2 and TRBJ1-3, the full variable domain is GAGVSQSPSNKVTEKGKDVELRCDPISGHTALYWYRQSLGQGLEFLIYFQGNSAPDKSGLPSDRFSAERTGGSVSTLTIQRTQQEDSAVYLCASSLMGTSGNTIYFGEGSWLTVV.

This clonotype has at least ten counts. The CDR3: CAISRTAIWDYTF. The DNA of the CDR3 is TGTGCCATCAGTCGGACAGCCATATGGGACTACACCTTC. This chain links TRBV10-3 with TRBJ1-2, with D possibly matching TRBD1 (6 bases). The V and J ends lost 5 bases and 10 bases respectively, with 17 bases between them. Germline CDR1 and CDR2: ENHRY and SYGVKD. The CDR3 loop spans 13 amino acids.

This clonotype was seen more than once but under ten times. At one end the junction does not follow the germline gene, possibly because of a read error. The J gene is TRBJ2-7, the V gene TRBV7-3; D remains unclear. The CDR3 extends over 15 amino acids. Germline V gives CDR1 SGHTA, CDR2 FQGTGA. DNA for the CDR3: TGCGCCAGCAGCCAGGAAAGTGGTCTCTCCTACGAGCAGTACTTC. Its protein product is CASSQESGLSYEQYF.

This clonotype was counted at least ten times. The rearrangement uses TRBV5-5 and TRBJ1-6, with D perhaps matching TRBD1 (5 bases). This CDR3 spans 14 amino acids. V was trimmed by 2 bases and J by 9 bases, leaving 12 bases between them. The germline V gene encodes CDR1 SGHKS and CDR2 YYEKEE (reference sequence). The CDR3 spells CASSFDTGGSPLHF. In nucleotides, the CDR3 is TGTGCCAGCAGCTTCGACACCGGGGGTTCACCCCTCCACTTT.

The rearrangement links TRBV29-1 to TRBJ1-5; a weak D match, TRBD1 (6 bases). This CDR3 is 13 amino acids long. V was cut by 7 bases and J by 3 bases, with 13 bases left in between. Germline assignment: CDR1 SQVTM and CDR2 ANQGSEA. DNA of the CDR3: TGCAGCGCCAGGGGTTACGACAATCAGCCCCAGCATTTT. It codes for CSARGYDNQPQHF.

The DNA of the CDR3 is TGCGCCAGCAGCTTGGAGCAGGCGTTATCCGGGGAGCTGTTTTTT. Translating gives CASSLEQALSGELFF. This sequence joins TRBV5-1 and TRBJ2-2; D gene uncertain. The CDR3 totals 15 residues. Trimming cost V 0 bases and J 6 bases, with 12 bases left between them. Per the germline V gene, CDR1 is SGHRS and CDR2 is YFSETQ.

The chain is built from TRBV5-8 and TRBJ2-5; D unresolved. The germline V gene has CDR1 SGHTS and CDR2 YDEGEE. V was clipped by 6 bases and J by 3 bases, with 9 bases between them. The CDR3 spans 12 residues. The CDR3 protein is CASIGRKETQYF. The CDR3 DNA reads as TGTGCCAGCATAGGGCGGAAAGAGACCCAGTACTTC.

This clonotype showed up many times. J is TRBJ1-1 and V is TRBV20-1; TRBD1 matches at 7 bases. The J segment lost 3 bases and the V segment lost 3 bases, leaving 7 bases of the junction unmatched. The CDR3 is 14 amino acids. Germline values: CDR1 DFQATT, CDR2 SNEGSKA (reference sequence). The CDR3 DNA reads TGCAGTGCTAGTACGGGACAGAGTTACACTGAAGCTTTCTTT. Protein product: CSASTGQSYTEAFF.

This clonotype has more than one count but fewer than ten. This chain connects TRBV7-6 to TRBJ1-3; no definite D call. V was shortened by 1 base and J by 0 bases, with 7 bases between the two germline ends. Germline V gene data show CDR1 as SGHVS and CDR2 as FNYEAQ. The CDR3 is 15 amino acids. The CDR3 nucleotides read TGTGCCAGCAGCTTAGTAGCGGCCTCTGGAAACACCATATATTTT. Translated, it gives CASSLVAASGNTIYF.

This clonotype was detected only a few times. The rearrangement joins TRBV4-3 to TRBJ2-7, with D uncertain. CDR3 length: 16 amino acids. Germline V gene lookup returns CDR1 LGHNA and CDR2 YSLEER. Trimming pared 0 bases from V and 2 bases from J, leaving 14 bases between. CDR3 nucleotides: TGCGCCAGCAGCCAAGATCGAGGTCAAGCCGCCTACGAGCAGTACTTC. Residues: CASSQDRGQAAYEQYF.

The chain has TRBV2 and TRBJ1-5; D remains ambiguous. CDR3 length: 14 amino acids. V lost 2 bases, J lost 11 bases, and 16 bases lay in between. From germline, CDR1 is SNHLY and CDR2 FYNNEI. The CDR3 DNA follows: TGTGCCAGCAGTGAACTTGGGGTACAAGTGTCCCAGCATTTT. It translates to CASSELGVQVSQHF. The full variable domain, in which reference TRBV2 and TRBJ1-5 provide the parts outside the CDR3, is EPEVTQTPSHQVTQMGQEVILRCVPISNHLYFYWYRQILGQKVEFLVSFYNNEISEKSEIFDDQFSVERPDGSNFTLKIRSTKLEDSAMYFCASSELGVQVSQHFGDGTRLSIL.

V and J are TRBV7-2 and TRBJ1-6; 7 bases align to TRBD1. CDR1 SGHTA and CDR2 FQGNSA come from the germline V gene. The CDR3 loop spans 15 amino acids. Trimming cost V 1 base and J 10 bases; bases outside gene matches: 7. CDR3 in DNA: TGTGCCAGCAGCTTAGGACAGGGCTTATCGTCACCCCTCCACTTT. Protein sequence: CASSLGQGLSSPLHF.

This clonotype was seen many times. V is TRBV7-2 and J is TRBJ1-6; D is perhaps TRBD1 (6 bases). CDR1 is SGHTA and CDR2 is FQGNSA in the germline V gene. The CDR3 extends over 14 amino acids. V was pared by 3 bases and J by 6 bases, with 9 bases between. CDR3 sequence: CASSFRDINSPLHF. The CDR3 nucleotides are TGTGCCAGCAGCTTCCGGGACATTAATTCACCCCTCCACTTT.

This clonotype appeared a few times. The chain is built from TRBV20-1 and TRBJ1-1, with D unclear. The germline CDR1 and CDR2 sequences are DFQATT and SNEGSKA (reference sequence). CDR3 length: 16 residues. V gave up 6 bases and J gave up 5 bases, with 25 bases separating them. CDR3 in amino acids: CSAVDMRRAVWTEAFF. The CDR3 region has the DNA TGCAGTGCCGTAGACATGCGGAGGGCTGTATGGACTGAAGCTTTCTTT.

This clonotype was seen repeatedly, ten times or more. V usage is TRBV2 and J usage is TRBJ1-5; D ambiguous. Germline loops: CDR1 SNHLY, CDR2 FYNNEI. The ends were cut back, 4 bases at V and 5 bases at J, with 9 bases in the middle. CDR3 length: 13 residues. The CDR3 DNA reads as TGTGCCAGCAGTGGAGGACGGGATCAGCCCCAGCATTTT. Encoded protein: CASSGGRDQPQHF.

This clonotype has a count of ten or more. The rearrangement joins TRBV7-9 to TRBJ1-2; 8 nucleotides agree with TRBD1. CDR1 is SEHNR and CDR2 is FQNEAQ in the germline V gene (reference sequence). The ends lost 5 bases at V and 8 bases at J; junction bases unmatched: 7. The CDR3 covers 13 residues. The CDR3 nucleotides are TGTGCCAGCAGCACAAGGACAGGGCCCGGCTACACCTTC. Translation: CASSTRTGPGYTF.

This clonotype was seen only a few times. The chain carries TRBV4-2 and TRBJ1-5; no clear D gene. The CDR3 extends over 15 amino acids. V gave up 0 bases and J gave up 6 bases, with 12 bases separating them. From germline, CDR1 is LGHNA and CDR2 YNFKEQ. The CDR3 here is CASSQEAELGQPQHF. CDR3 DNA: TGTGCCAGCAGCCAAGAGGCGGAGCTCGGTCAGCCCCAGCATTTT.

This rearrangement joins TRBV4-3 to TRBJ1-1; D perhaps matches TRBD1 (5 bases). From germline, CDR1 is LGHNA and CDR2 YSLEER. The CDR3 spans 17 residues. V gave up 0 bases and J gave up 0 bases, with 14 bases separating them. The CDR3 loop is CASSQDIGAGLNTEAFF. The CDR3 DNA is TGCGCCAGCAGCCAAGATATCGGGGCAGGCTTGAACACTGAAGCTTTCTTT.

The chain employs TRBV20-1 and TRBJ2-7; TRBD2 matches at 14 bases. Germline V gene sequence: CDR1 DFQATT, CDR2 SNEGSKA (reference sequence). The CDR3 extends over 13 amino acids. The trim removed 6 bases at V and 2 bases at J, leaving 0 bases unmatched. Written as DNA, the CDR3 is TGCAGTGCGACTAGCGGGAGGGCCTACGAGCAGTACTTC. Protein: CSATSGRAYEQYF.

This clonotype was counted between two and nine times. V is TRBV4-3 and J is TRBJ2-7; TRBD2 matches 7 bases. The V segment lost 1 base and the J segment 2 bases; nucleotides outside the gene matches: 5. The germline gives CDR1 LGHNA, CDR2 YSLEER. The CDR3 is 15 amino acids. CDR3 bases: TGCGCCAGCAGCCAAGGTCGTGGGAGGGCCTACGAGCAGTACTTC. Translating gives CASSQGRGRAYEQYF.

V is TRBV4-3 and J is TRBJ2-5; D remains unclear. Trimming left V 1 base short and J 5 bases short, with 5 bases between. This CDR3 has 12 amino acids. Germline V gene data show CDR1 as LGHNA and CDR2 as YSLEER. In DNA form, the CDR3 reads TGCGCCAGCAGCCAAGCCTGGGAGACCCAGTACTTC. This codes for CASSQAWETQYF.

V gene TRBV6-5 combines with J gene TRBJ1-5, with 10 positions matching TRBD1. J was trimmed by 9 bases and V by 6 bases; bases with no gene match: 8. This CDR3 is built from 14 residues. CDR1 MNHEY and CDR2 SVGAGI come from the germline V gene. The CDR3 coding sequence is TGTGCCAGCAGAGGGACAGGGGCTTTCCTGCCCCAGCATTTT. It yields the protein CASRGTGAFLPQHF.

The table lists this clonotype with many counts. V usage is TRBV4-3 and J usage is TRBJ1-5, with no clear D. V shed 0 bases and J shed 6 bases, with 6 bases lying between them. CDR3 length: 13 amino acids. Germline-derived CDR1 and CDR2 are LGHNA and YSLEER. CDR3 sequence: CASSQDRGQPQHF. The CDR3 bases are TGCGCCAGCAGCCAAGATCGTGGTCAGCCCCAGCATTTT.

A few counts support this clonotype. This chain's CDR3 is CASTPFLFLNQPQHF. The CDR3 region has the DNA TGCGCCAGCACACCCTTCCTATTCCTCAATCAGCCCCAGCATTTT. The chain combines TRBV4-1 with TRBJ1-5; D uncertain. V was clipped by 7 bases and J by 3 bases, with 16 bases between them. This CDR3 spans 15 amino acids. Germline V lookup: CDR1 MGHRA, CDR2 YSYEKL.

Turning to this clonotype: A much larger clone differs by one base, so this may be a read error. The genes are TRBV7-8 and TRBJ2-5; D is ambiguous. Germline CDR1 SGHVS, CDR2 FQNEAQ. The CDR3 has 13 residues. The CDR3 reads CASSLVRKEAQYF. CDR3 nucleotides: TGTGCCAGCAGCTTAGTGCGGAAAGAGGCCCAGTACTTC.

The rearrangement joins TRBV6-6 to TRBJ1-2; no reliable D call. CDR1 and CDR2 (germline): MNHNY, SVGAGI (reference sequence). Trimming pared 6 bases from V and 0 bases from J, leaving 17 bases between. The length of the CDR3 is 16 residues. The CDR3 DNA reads TGTGCCAGCAGCCAAGGGCCCCGGTCAACTAACTATGGCTACACCTTC. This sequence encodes CASSQGPRSTNYGYTF.

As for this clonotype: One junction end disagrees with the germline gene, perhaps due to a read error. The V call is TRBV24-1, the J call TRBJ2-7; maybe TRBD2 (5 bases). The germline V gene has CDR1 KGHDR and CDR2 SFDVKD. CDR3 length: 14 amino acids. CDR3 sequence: CASSSGSTSYEQYF. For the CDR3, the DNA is TGTGCCAGCAGTTCGGGATCAACCTCCTACGAGCAGTACTTC.

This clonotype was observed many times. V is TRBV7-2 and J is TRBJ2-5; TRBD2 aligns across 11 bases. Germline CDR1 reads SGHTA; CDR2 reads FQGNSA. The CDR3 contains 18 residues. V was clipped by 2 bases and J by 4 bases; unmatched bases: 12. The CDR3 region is CASSLMVTSGGSGETQYF. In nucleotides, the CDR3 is TGTGCCAGCAGCTTAATGGTAACTAGCGGGGGCTCCGGAGAGACCCAGTACTTC. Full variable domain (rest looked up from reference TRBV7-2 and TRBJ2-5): GAGVSQSPSNKVTEKGKDVELRCDPISGHTALYWYRQSLGQGLEFLIYFQGNSAPDKSGLPSDRFSAERTGGSVSTLTIQRTQQEDSAVYLCASSLMVTSGGSGETQYFGPGTRLLVL.